Following are 30 T cell receptor beta chains from one sample sequenced in a study of metastatic and nonmetastatic thyroid tumors. Each patient came to thyroid surgery without any prior treatment (of any kind). MiXCR was used by TCRdb to re-call the PCR reads. The sample has about 15,000 clones, 20% to 30% seen once. The sequenced material came from tumor tissue. The source is a female donor with papillary thyroid cancer or a benign thyroid nodule (not recorded which). Some clones in this sample may be carry-over from other donors' samples.

The rearrangement links TRBV7-8 to TRBJ2-5; the match to TRBD1 covers 7 bases. The CDR3 loop spans 14 amino acids. The V and J ends lost 6 bases and 4 bases, in that order; junction bases with no gene match: 8. From germline, CDR1 is SGHVS and CDR2 FQNEAQ. CDR3 bases: TGTGCCAGCAGTCGGAGAGGGGGCGGAGAGACCCAGTACTTC. Encoded protein: CASSRRGGGETQYF.

This clone was counted many times. CDR3 nucleotide sequence: TGCAGTGCTACAGGAGAGCCCTACGAGCAGTACTTC. Amino acid sequence: CSATGEPYEQYF. This chain uses TRBV20-1 with TRBJ2-7; no clear D gene. The CDR3 covers 12 residues. The V gene's germline CDR1 is DFQATT and CDR2 SNEGSKA (reference sequence). The ends were cut back, 4 bases at V and 2 bases at J, with 9 bases in the middle.

The table lists this clone with a few counts. CDR3 protein: CASSIHPTGMNTEAFF. The CDR3 DNA sequence: TGTGCCAGCAGCATTCATCCCACAGGGATGAACACTGAAGCTTTCTTT. The chain recombines TRBV11-1 with TRBJ1-1; TRBD1 is a possible D gene (6 bases). The CDR3 has 16 amino acids. V dropped 5 bases and J dropped 0 bases, with 16 bases sitting between them. Per germline, CDR1 SGHAT and CDR2 FQDESV (reference sequence).

This clone was observed many times. The J gene is TRBJ1-4, the V gene TRBV6-1; a possible D gene is TRBD1 (5 bases). This CDR3 region has 18 residues. Trimming stripped 1 base from V and 0 bases from J, with 15 bases between. Germline CDR1 MNHNS, CDR2 SASEGT. CDR3 region: CASSEGFDSVATNEKLFF. The CDR3 nucleotides read TGTGCCAGCAGTGAAGGGTTCGACAGCGTTGCAACTAATGAAAAACTGTTTTTT.

This clone was detected many times. One junction end does not reproduce the germline sequence, and a read error may be involved. Other nucleotide sequences from this sample produce the same CDR3. The rearrangement joins TRBV20-1 to TRBJ2-6; 8 nucleotides align to TRBD1. CDR1 DFQATT and CDR2 SNEGSKA come from the germline V gene (reference sequence). The CDR3 consists of 17 residues. The CDR3 DNA is TGCAGTGCTAACGGACAGGGAAGAAGCTCTTGGGCCAACGTCCTGACTTTC. Its protein is CSANGQGRSSWANVLTF.

J is TRBJ2-7 and V is TRBV6-1, with 8 bases matching TRBD2. The germline gives CDR1 MNHNS, CDR2 SASEGT. J gave up 5 bases and V 8 bases, and 11 bases lay outside the gene matches. The CDR3 runs to 14 residues. For the CDR3, the DNA is TGTGCCAGCTCTCCTAGCGGGTGGGTAAACGAGCAGTACTTC. Translated, it gives CASSPSGWVNEQYF.

This clone showed up many times. The identical CDR3 is also encoded by other nucleotide sequences in the sample. The chain has TRBV24-1 and TRBJ2-1; 10 bases agree with TRBD2. The germline V gene encodes CDR1 KGHDR and CDR2 SFDVKD. The CDR3 consists of 15 residues. V shed 1 base, J shed 9 bases, and the junction held 5 bases outside the gene matches. The CDR3 spells CATSDFPSGSGEQFF. The CDR3 DNA sequence: TGTGCCACCAGTGATTTCCCTAGCGGGAGCGGTGAGCAGTTCTTC.

V and J are TRBV6-2 or TRBV6-3 and TRBJ2-3, with TRBD2 matching 9 bases. The junction had 12 bases not matched to a gene; V was cut back by 2 bases and J by 0 bases. Germline-derived CDR1 and CDR2 are MNHEY and SVGEGT. The CDR3 covers 19 residues. CDR3 loop: CASSYTSGWAWDSTDTQYF. The CDR3 region has the DNA TGTGCCAGCAGTTACACTAGCGGGTGGGCCTGGGATAGCACAGATACGCAGTATTTT.

This clone appeared many times. A much larger clone differs from this one at a single base, so this may be a read error. The conserved closing phenylalanine or tryptophan is absent in this CDR3, likely reflecting a read error. This chain connects TRBV10-3 to TRBJ2-7; D unresolved. The germline CDR1 and CDR2 sequences are ENHRY and SYGVKD. V was shortened by 7 bases and J by 0 bases, with 7 bases between the two germline ends. This CDR3 has 12 amino acids. The CDR3 sequence is CAIKNSSYEQYL. In nucleotides, the CDR3 is TGTGCCATCAAGAACAGCTCCTACGAGCAGTACCTC.

This clone came up a few times. V and J are TRBV9 and TRBJ2-6; D may be TRBD1 (6 bases). Trimming pared 4 bases from V and 0 bases from J, leaving 17 bases between. Germline lookup yields CDR1 SGDLS and CDR2 YYNGEE. The CDR3 is 18 amino acids. The CDR3 region has the DNA TGTGCCAGCAGCTCCTTAGCTGGGGGCGGCTCTGGGGCCAACGTCCTGACTTTC. Translating it yields CASSSLAGGGSGANVLTF. Complete variable domain (other parts from reference TRBV9 and TRBJ2-6): DSGVTQTPKHLITATGQRVTLRCSPRSGDLSVYWYQQSLDQGLQFLIQYYNGEERAKGNILERFSAQQFPDLHSELNLSSLELGDSALYFCASSSLAGGGSGANVLTFGAGSRLTVL.

This clone ranks as medium-sized (0.01 to 0.1%). This chain connects TRBV4-1 to TRBJ2-7; TRBD2 agrees at 11 bases. Looked up from germline, CDR1 is MGHRA and CDR2 is YSYEKL. Losses at the gene ends were 1 base for V and 4 bases for J; bases not matched to a gene: 12. The CDR3 runs to 18 residues. CDR3 sequence: CASSQGYLGLAVKYEQYF. The CDR3 DNA reads as TGCGCCAGCAGCCAAGGGTATCTGGGACTAGCGGTCAAATACGAGCAGTACTTC.

This clone was seen ten or more times. This sample also contains other DNA sequences that code for the same CDR3. The V and J genes are TRBV27 and TRBJ2-4; no reliable D call. The CDR3 extends over 11 amino acids. Germline CDR1 and CDR2: MNHEY and SMNVEV (reference sequence). V lost 3 bases and J 7 bases, leaving 4 bases between the germline ends. CDR3 DNA: TGTGCCAGCAGTTTTGGGAACATTCAGTACTTC. Its protein is CASSFGNIQYF.

Sample share makes this clone medium-sized. J is TRBJ1-2 and V is TRBV7-8; weak D call: TRBD1 (6 bases). This CDR3 has 15 amino acids. Germline V lookup: CDR1 SGHVS, CDR2 FQNEAQ. V was clipped by 5 bases and J by 3 bases, with 16 bases between them. CDR3 loop: CASSPRTDTDYGYTF. In DNA, the CDR3 is TGTGCCAGCAGCCCCCGGACAGATACGGACTATGGCTACACCTTC.

This clone has just a few counts. The rearrangement links TRBV28 to TRBJ1-2; D not resolved. The germline V gene encodes CDR1 MDHEN and CDR2 SYDVKM. The length of the CDR3 is 15 residues. V lost 7 bases to trimming and J lost 3 bases, with 18 bases between them. The CDR3 here is CASTQDSLPDYGYTF. The CDR3 nucleotides read TGTGCCAGCACTCAGGATAGCCTCCCTGACTATGGCTACACCTTC.

This clone was seen at least ten times. The chain employs TRBV4-1 and TRBJ2-3; 7 nucleotides agree with TRBD2. The CDR3 consists of 17 residues. The germline gives CDR1 MGHRA, CDR2 YSYEKL. Trimming at V came to 1 base and at J to 1 base, leaving 8 bases not matched to a gene. The CDR3 loop is CASSQVILASRTDTQYF. CDR3 DNA: TGCGCCAGCAGCCAAGTAATACTAGCGTCACGCACAGATACGCAGTATTTT.

By its share, this clone is large. This chain connects TRBV27 to TRBJ1-2, with 7 nucleotides matching TRBD1. The CDR3 totals 13 residues. J lost 2 bases, V lost 7 bases, and 4 bases had no gene match. The V gene's germline CDR1 is MNHEY and CDR2 SMNVEV (reference sequence). This CDR3 is CASKGGGNYGYTF. For the CDR3, the DNA is TGTGCCAGCAAAGGAGGGGGCAACTATGGCTACACCTTC.

This clone showed up many times. This sequence may be a read error, since a much larger clone differs from it by one base. Distinct nucleotide sequences in the sample also encode this CDR3. In DNA, the CDR3 is TGCAGTGCTAGGGCCTCTAGCGGGAGGCTATACACAGATACGCAGTATTTT. As protein: CSARASSGRLYTDTQYF. V usage is TRBV20-1 and J usage is TRBJ2-3, with TRBD2 identical over 11 bases. V dropped 3 bases and J dropped 2; count of bases not matched to a gene: 10. Germline values: CDR1 DFQATT, CDR2 SNEGSKA (reference sequence). This CDR3 has 17 amino acids.

This clone was seen more than once but under ten times. This chain uses TRBV20-1 with TRBJ2-7, with D hard to call. CDR3 length equals 13 residues. The V end was cut by 1 base, the J end by 3 bases, with 10 bases between. Germline-derived CDR1 and CDR2 are DFQATT and SNEGSKA (reference sequence). The CDR3 coding sequence is TGCAGTGCTAGAGGGGAATCGGACTACGAGCAGTACTTC. Its translation is CSARGESDYEQYF.

This clone has a count of ten or more. The chain is built from TRBV10-3 and TRBJ2-5; possibly TRBD1 or TRBD2 for D (5 bases each). This CDR3 contains 13 residues. CDR1 is ENHRY and CDR2 is SYGVKD in the germline V gene. The ends were cut back, 4 bases at V and 4 bases at J, with 10 bases in the middle. The CDR3 is CAISGVGRETQYF. The CDR3 DNA sequence: TGTGCCATCAGTGGGGTGGGACGAGAGACCCAGTACTTC.

This clone has a handful of counts. The chain carries TRBV2 and TRBJ2-3; D gene ambiguous. The CDR3 has 12 amino acids. V lost 5 bases, J lost 3 bases, and 6 bases lay in between. Germline V gene data show CDR1 as SNHLY and CDR2 as FYNNEI. The CDR3 here is CASSTQTDTQYF. The DNA of the CDR3 is TGTGCCAGCAGTACACAGACAGATACGCAGTATTTT.

This clone was counted at least ten times. The chain links TRBV19 to TRBJ2-3; D assignment may be TRBD1 or TRBD2 (6 bases each). The V end was cut by 3 bases, the J end by 1 base, with 11 bases between. CDR3 size: 15 residues. Germline lookup yields CDR1 LNHDA and CDR2 SQIVND (reference sequence). CDR3 in DNA: TGTGCCAGTAGTATGTGGGGGGCGGGCACAGATACGCAGTATTTT. Translation: CASSMWGAGTDTQYF.

By frequency in the sample, this clone is medium-sized. The CDR3 bases are TGTGCCAGCTCACCACAGGATCTGGGTGGGGAGTCACCCCTCCACTTT. It encodes CASSPQDLGGESPLHF. This chain connects TRBV18 to TRBJ1-6; no clear D gene. The CDR3 loop spans 16 amino acids. The V end lost 1 base, the J end lost 10 bases, and 17 bases lay between the germline ends. The germline gives CDR1 KGHSH, CDR2 LQKENI. Full variable domain (remainder filled in from reference TRBV18 and TRBJ1-6): NAGVMQNPRHLVRRRGQEARLRCSPMKGHSHVYWYRQLPEEGLKFMVYLQKENIIDESGMPKERFSAEFPKEGPSILRIQQVVRGDSAAYFCASSPQDLGGESPLHFGNGTRLTVT.

This clone is a singleton in its sample. Sequence at one end of the junction differs from germline and may be a read error. V gene TRBV5-1 combines with J gene TRBJ2-6; D ambiguous. The CDR3 consists of 8 residues. Germline lookup yields CDR1 SGHRS and CDR2 YFSETQ. CDR3 sequence (DNA): TGCGCCAGCAGCTTCACGACATTC. Translation: CASSFTTF.

This clone was recorded many times. CDR3: CASRGEEKLFF. CDR3 nucleotides: TGTGCCAGCAGGGGGGAGGAAAAACTGTTTTTT. The chain couples TRBV12-3 or TRBV12-4 to TRBJ1-4; a weak D match, TRBD1 (5 bases). Between the trimmed V and J ends, which lost 6 bases and 8 bases, there was a span of 7 bases. This CDR3 contains 11 residues.

This clone has ten or more counts. A read error is possible here, since a much larger clone lies one base away. The chain combines TRBV19 with TRBJ1-1; D remains unclear. Germline assignment: CDR1 LNHDA and CDR2 SQIVND (reference sequence). The CDR3 contains 15 residues. Here the CDR3 DNA reads TGTGCCAATAGTATAGACGTAGGAATGAACACTGAAGCTTTCTTT. Protein sequence: CANSIDVGMNTEAFF.

This clone was found many times. This rearrangement joins TRBV2 to TRBJ2-3, with 7 bases matching TRBD2. Per the germline V gene, CDR1 is SNHLY and CDR2 is FYNNEI. V lost 7 bases and J lost 2; bases outside the gene matches: 6. This CDR3 region has 14 residues. CDR3 nucleotides: TGTGCCAGCATCCAAGCGGGGACCACAGATACGCAGTATTTT. It is translated as CASIQAGTTDTQYF.

This chain links TRBV18 with TRBJ2-3, with D perhaps matching TRBD1 (6 bases). V gave up 3 bases and J gave up 4 bases, with 23 bases separating them. Germline assignment: CDR1 KGHSH and CDR2 LQKENI. The CDR3 length is 18 residues. CDR3 amino acids: CASSPNYRPGTNADTQYF. Written as DNA, the CDR3 is TGTGCCAGCTCACCGAATTATAGACCTGGGACAAATGCAGATACGCAGTATTTT.

In this sample, this clone is medium-sized (0.01 to 0.1%). This chain links TRBV4-2 with TRBJ2-3; 9 nucleotides align to TRBD2. The V gene end was trimmed by 2 bases and the J gene end by 4 bases; junction bases not matched to a gene: 1. The CDR3 sequence is 14 residues long. CDR1 and CDR2 (germline): LGHNA, YNFKEQ. The CDR3 nucleotides are TGTGCCAGCAGCCAAAAGCGGGAGGCAGATACGCAGTATTTT. This sequence encodes CASSQKREADTQYF.

This clone was seen at least ten times. The CDR3 spells CAWSISAYQETQYF. The CDR3, as DNA: TGTGCCTGGAGTATTAGCGCGTACCAAGAGACCCAGTACTTC. This rearrangement joins TRBV30 to TRBJ2-5, with a possible D match to TRBD2 (5 bases). V was clipped by 2 bases and J by 0 bases, with 10 bases between them. The CDR3 extends over 14 amino acids. Germline V lookup: CDR1 GTSNPN, CDR2 SVGIG (reference sequence).

Worth noting for this clone: Being one base from a much bigger clone, this may be a read error. J is TRBJ1-2 and V is TRBV28, with D uncertain. Germline V CDR1 and CDR2: MDHEN, SYDVKM. CDR3 length: 11 residues. CDR3 nucleotides: TGTGCCAGCAGTTTAAATTATGGCTGCACCTTC. Translating gives CASSLNYGCTF.